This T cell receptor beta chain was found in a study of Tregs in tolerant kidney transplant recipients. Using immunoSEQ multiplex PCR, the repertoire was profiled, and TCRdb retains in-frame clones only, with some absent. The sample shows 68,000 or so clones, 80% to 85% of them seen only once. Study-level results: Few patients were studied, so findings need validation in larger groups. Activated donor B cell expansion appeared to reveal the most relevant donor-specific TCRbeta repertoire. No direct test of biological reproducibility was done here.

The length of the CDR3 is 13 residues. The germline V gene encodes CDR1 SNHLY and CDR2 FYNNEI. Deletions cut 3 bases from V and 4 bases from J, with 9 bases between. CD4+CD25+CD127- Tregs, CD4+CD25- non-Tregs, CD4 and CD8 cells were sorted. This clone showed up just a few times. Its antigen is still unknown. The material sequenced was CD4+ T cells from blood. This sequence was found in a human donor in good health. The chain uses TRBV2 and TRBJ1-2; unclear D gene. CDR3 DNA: TGTGCCAGCAGTGAGACCCGTAGCTATGGCTACACCTTC. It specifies CASSETRSYGYTF.